This TCR beta chain was captured by sequencing in a study of cytomegalovirus exposure and HLA in healthy donors. Broader study findings: Specificity for CMV antigens was confirmed in vitro for a few of the CMV-associated chains. Across all donors, roughly uniform sequencing depth was an assumption of the presence/absence analyses. The authors later linked a missense DCLRE1C variant to TCR beta V- and J-gene trimming.

On this clone: The antigen is undetermined.

60 Vbeta and 13 Jbeta primers were used in PCR. Clones were read by immunoSEQ multiplex PCR, and TCRdb kept only the in-frame ones, dropping some. The sample records roughly 120,000 clones, approximately 85% being singletons. Material: PBMCs. This sequence was found in a male donor in good health and CMV-seropositive.

In DNA form, the CDR3 reads TGTGCCAGCAGTTTAAGGGGAAGCTCCTACAATGAGCAGTTCTTC. This gives the protein CASSLRGSSYNEQFF. The rearrangement joins TRBV28 to TRBJ2-1; possible D gene TRBD1, 5 bases. V lost 2 bases and J 0 bases, leaving 8 bases between the germline ends. The CDR3 sequence is 15 residues long. Germline loops: CDR1 MDHEN, CDR2 SYDVKM.